Reported below is one T cell receptor beta chain. Its antigen remains unknown. Time point: week 35, safety follow-up. Vaccine doses each comprised 300 ug of mutant IDH1 20-mer peptide, with topical imiquimod. Patients had eight vaccinations, in weeks 1, 3, 5, 7, 11, 15, 19 and 23. Donors' newly diagnosed IDH1-mutant WHO grade 3 or 4 astrocytomas lacked nuclear ATRX. The sample originates from a study of a mutant IDH1 vaccine in newly diagnosed glioma. At the level of the study: The initiation of vaccination occurred 4-6 weeks after radiotherapy alone, or with temozolomide cycles.

General observations from the study: Variations in leading peripheral T cell clonotypes appeared to have no connection with pseudoprogression.

CDR3 size: 15 residues. CDR1 and CDR2 from the germline V gene are MNHEY and SMNVEV (reference sequence). V dropped 8 bases and J dropped 7; count of bases not matched to a gene: 8. Sequencing was performed with immunoSEQ multiplex PCR; in TCRdb, only in-frame clones are kept and a portion is missing. The sample carries some 30,000 clones, 81% recorded once. Source: PBMCs, taken from a glioma patient whose treatment included an IDH1 peptide vaccine. This sequence was found in a man aged 30-40 years with glioma. This chain joins TRBV27 and TRBJ2-1; 13 positions match TRBD2. The chain's CDR3 is CASSSGTSGTNEQFF. As DNA, the CDR3 is TGTGCCAGCTCCTCCGGGACTAGCGGGACGAATGAGCAGTTCTTC.